This T cell receptor (beta chain) was recorded in a study of cytomegalovirus exposure and HLA in healthy donors. Overall study: Genotyping showed 81% of roughly 400 donors falling in the Caucasian-associated ancestry cluster.

The study, taken as a whole, reports: HLA restriction was apparent for most CMV-associated TCR beta chains in a later analysis. A few V segments could not be told apart, such as TRBV6-2 and TRBV6-3, and were left out.

A word on this clone: The target antigen is unknown.

Germline CDR1 KGHSH, CDR2 LQKENI. Trimming pared 3 bases from V and 5 bases from J, leaving 16 bases between. There are 15 residues in the CDR3. Primers included in the PCR were 60 Vbeta and 13 Jbeta primers. TCRdb keeps only in-frame clones here, not all; method: immunoSEQ multiplex PCR. The sample has approximately 180,000 clones, around 84% seen once. Sequenced material: PBMCs. This TCR was sampled from a woman aged 18-35 years in good health and CMV-seronegative. The chain employs TRBV18 and TRBJ2-5; D is perhaps TRBD1 (5 bases). The CDR3, as DNA: TGTGCCAGCTCACCCCCATCGAGGCCAGGGGAGACCCAGTACTTC. It translates to CASSPPSRPGETQYF.